The text below deals with one T cell receptor (beta chain). The CDR3 runs 15 residues. With V trimmed by 7 bases and J by 0 bases, 8 bases remained unmatched. Germline CDR1 SQVTM, CDR2 ANQGSEA. These data are taken from a study of CD8+ T cells in alopecia areata. Study-wide context: Treated patients were dosed with oral tofacitinib, taking 5 to 10 mg twice daily.

cDNA serving as the sequencing template came from extracted, reverse transcribed RNA. Generated by immunoSEQ multiplex PCR, the TCRdb table keeps only in-frame clones and is missing some. Found here are 150,000 to 160,000 clones, 40% to 65% of them singletons; the top ten hold around 19%. This sequence joins TRBV29-1 and TRBJ1-3, with 8 bases aligning to TRBD1. This specimen consisted of CD8+ T cells sorted from blood, obtained at week 0. The receptor comes from a human donor with alopecia areata. The chain's CDR3 is CSAEGRGLSGNTIYF. The CDR3 region has the DNA TGCAGCGCGGAGGGCAGGGGGCTCTCTGGAAACACCATATATTTT.